This T cell receptor beta chain was captured by sequencing in a study of CD8 T cells in Susac syndrome. As concerns this clonotype: Its cognate antigen is unknown.

General observations from the study: It was acknowledged in the study that the number of individuals who were included in its TCR sequencing and HLA analysis was relatively small.

Roughly 0.5 to 1 ug RNA was reverse transcribed with random hexamers. Amplification of TCR beta CDR3 spanned 54 Vbeta and 13 Jbeta via immunoSEQ multiplex PCR. MiXCR, run by TCRdb on the immunoSEQ multiplex PCR reads, gives a single entry per CDR3 protein. The sample comprises about 120,000 distinct CDR3 sequences, 92% of which are singletons, and about 0.11% rests with the top ten. Unmatched junction bases numbered 5, after V lost 3 bases and J lost 2 bases. The CDR3 is 15 residues long. Controls were age- and sex-matched healthy donors. Negative isolation was used for CD8+ and CD4+ T cells and FACS enrichment for TEMRA cells.

The clonotype was recovered from a human donor in good health. J is TRBJ2-7 and V is TRBV23-1; 9 nucleotides line up with TRBD1. TRBV23-1 is an ORF, with its function uncertain. The sequenced material came from CD8+ T cells from PBMCs. The CDR3 here is CASSHRQGVPYEQYF. DNA of the CDR3: TGCGCCAGCAGTCACCGACAGGGGGTTCCCTACGAGCAGTACTTC.